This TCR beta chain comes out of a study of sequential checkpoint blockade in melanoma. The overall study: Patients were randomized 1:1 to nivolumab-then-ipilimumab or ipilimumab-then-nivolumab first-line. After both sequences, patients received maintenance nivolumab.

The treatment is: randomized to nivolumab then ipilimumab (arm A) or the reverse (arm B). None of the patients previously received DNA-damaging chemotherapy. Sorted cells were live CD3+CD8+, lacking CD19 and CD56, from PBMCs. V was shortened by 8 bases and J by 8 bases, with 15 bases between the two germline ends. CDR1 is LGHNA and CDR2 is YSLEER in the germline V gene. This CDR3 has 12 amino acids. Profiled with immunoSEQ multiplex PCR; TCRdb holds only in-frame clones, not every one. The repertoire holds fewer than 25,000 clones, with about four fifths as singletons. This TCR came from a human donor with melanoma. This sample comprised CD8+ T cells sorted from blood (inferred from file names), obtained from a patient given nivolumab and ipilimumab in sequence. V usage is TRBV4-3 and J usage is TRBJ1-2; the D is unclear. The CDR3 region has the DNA TGCGCCAGCGGACTCCCAGAGAACGGCTACACCTTC. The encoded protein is CASGLPENGYTF.